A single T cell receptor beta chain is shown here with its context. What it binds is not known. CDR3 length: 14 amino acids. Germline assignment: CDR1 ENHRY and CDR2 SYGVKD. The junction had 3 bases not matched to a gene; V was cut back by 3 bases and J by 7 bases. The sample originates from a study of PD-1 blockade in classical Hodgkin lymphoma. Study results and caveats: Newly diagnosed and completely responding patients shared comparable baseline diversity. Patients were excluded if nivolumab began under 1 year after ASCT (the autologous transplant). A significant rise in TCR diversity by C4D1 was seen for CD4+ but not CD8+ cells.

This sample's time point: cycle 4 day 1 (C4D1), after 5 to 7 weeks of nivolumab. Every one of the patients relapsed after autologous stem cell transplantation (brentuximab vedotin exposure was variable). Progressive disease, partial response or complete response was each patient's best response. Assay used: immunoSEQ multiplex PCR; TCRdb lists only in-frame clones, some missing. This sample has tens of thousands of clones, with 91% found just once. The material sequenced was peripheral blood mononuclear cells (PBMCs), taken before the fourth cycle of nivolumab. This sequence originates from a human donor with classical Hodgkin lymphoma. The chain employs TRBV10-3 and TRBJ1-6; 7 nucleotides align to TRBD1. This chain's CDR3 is CAISDQGGNSPLHF. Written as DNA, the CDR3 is TGTGCCATCAGTGACCAGGGGGGGAATTCACCCCTCCACTTT.